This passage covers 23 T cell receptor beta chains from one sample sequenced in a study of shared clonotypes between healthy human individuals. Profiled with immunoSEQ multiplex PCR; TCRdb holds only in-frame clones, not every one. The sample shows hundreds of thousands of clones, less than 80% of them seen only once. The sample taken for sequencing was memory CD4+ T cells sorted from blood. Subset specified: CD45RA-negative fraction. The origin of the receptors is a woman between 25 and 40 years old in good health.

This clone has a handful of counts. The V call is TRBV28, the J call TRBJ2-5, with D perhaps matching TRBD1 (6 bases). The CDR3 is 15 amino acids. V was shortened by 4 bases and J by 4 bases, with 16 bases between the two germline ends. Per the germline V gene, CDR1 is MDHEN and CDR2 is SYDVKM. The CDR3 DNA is TGTGCCAGCAGTTCCCTGGGGACAAAAGGAGAGACCCAGTACTTC. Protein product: CASSSLGTKGETQYF.

The CDR3 spells CASSLVVTGETEAFF. The CDR3 bases are TGCGCCAGCAGCTTGGTCGTGACAGGGGAGACTGAAGCTTTCTTT. The chain employs TRBV5-1 and TRBJ1-1, with 8 bases fitting TRBD1. Germline V gene data show CDR1 as SGHRS and CDR2 as YFSETQ. The CDR3 loop spans 15 amino acids. Losses at the gene ends were 0 bases for V and 5 bases for J; bases not matched to a gene: 6.

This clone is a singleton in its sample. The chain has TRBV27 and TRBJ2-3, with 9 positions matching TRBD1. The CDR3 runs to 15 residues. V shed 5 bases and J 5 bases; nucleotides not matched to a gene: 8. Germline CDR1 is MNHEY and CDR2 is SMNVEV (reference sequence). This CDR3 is CASSHLQGAGDTQYF. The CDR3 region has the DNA TGTGCCAGCAGTCACCTACAGGGGGCCGGAGATACGCAGTATTTT.

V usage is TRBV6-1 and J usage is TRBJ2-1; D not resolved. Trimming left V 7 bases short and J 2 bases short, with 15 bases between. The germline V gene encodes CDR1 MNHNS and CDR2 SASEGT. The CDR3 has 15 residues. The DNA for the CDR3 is TGTGCCAGCACCTCCAATCGGGCGGCCTACAATGAGCAGTTCTTC. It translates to CASTSNRAAYNEQFF.

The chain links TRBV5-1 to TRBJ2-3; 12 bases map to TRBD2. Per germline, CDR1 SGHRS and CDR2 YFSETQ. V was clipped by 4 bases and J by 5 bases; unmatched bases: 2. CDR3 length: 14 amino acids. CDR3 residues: CASSGGLAGDTQYF. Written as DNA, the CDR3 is TGCGCCAGCAGCGGGGGACTAGCGGGAGATACGCAGTATTTT.

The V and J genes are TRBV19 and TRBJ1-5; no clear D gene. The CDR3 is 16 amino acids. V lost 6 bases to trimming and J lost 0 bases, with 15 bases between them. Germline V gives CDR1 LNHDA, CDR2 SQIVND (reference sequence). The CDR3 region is CASRLDELNSNQPQHF. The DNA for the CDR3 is TGTGCCAGTAGATTGGACGAACTCAATAGCAATCAGCCCCAGCATTTT.

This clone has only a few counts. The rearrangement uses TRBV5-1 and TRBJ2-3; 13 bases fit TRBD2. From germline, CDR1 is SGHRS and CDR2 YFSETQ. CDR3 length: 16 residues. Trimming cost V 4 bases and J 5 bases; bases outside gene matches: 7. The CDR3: CASSRTSGSLEDTQYF. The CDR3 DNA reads TGCGCCAGCAGCCGGACTAGCGGGAGTTTGGAAGATACGCAGTATTTT.

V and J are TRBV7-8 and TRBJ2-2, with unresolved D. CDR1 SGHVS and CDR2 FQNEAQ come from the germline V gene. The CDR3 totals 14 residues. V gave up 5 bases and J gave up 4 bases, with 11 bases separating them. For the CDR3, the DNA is TGTGCCAGCAGCCCCCGGTTCCTCACCGGGGAGCTGTTTTTT. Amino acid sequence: CASSPRFLTGELFF.

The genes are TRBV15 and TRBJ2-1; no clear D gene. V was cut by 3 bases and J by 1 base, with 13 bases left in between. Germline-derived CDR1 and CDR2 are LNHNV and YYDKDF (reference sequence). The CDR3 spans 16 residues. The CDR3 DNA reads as TGTGCCACCAGCAGGCCGACGAGCGAGTCCTACAATGAGCAGTTCTTC. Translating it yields CATSRPTSESYNEQFF.

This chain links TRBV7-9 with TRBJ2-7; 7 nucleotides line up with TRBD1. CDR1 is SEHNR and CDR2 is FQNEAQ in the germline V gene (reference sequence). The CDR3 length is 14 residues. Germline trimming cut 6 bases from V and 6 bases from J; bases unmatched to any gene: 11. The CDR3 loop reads CASRGATGLGEQYF. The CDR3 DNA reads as TGTGCCAGCAGGGGGGCGACAGGGCTCGGCGAGCAGTACTTC.

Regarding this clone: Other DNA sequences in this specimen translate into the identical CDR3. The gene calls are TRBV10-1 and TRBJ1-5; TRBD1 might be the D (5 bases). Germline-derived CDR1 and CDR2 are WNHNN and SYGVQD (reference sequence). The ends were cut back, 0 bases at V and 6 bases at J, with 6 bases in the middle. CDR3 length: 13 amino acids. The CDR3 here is CASSESGGQPQHF. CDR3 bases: TGCGCCAGCAGTGAGTCGGGGGGTCAGCCCCAGCATTTT.

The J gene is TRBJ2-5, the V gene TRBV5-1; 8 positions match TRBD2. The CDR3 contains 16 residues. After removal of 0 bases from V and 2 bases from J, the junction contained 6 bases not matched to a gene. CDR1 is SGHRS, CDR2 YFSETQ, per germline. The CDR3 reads CASSLVLSGIQETQYF. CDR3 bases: TGCGCCAGCAGCTTGGTGCTTAGCGGGATTCAAGAGACCCAGTACTTC.

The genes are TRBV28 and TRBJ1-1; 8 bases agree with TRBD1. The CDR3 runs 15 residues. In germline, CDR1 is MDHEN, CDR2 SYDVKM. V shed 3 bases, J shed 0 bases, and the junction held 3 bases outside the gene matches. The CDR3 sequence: CASSFSGGMNTEAFF. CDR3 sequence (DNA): TGTGCCAGCAGTTTCTCAGGGGGCATGAACACTGAAGCTTTCTTT. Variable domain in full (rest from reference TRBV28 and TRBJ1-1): DVKVTQSSRYLVKRTGEKVFLECVQDMDHENMFWYRQDPGLGLRLIYFSYDVKMKEKGDIPEGYSVSREKKERFSLILESASTNQTSMYLCASSFSGGMNTEAFFGQGTRLTVV.

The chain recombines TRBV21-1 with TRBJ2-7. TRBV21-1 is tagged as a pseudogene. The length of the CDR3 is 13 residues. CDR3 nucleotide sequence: TGTGCCAGCAGCAAAGTTGGGGACGGCGAGCAGTACTTC. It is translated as CASSKVGDGEQYF.

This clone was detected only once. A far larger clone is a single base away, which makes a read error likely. This CDR3 is CASRGFDTGELFF. The CDR3 DNA follows: TGTGCCAGCAGGGGGTTCGACACCGGGGAGCTGTTTTTT. This chain connects TRBV6-5 to TRBJ2-2, with D unclear. Trimming cost V 6 bases and J 3 bases, with 8 bases left between them. The germline CDR1 and CDR2 sequences are MNHEY and SVGAGI. The CDR3 covers 13 residues.

CDR3 DNA: TGTGCCTGGGCTAGGGCTAATGAAAAACTGTTTTTT. The encoded protein is CAWARANEKLFF. This chain joins TRBV30 and TRBJ1-4; D unclear. The germline CDR1 and CDR2 sequences are GTSNPN and SVGIG (reference sequence). The length of the CDR3 is 12 residues. Trimming left V 5 bases short and J 3 bases short, with 7 bases between.

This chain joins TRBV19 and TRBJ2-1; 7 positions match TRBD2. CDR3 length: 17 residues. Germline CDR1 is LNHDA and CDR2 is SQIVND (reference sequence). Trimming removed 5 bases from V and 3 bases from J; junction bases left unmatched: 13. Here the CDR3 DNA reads TGTGCCAGTAGTGGATTTACGGCTAGCGGAGACTACAATGAGCAGTTCTTC. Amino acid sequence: CASSGFTASGDYNEQFF. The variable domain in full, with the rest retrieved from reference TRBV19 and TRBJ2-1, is DGGITQSPKYLFRKEGQNVTLSCEQNLNHDAMYWYRQDPGQGLRLIYYSQIVNDFQKGDIAEGYSVSREKKESFPLTVTSAQKNPTAFYLCASSGFTASGDYNEQFFGPGTRLTVL.

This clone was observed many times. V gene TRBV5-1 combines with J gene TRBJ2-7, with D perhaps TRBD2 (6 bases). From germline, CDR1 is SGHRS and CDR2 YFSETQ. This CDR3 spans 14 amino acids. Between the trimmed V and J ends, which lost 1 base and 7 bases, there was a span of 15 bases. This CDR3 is CASSLRRGSSEQYF. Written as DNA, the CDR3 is TGCGCCAGCAGCTTGCGGCGGGGATCCTCGGAGCAGTACTTC.

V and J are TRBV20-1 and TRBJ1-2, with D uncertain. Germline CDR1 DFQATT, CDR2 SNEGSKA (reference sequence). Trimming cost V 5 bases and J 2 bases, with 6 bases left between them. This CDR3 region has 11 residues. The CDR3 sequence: CSAPFNYGYTF. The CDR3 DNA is TGCAGTGCTCCTTTCAACTATGGCTACACCTTC.

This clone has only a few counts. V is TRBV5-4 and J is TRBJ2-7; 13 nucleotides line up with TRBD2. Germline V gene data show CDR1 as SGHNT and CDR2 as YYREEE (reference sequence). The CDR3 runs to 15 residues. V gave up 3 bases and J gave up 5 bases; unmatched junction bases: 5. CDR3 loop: CASSSWTSGSDEQYF. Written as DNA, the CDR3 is TGTGCCAGCAGCTCCTGGACTAGCGGGAGTGACGAGCAGTACTTC.

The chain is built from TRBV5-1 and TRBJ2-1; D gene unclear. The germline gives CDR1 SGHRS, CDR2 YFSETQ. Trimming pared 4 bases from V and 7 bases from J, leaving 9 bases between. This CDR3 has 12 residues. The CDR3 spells CASSPKWNEQFF. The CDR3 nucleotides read TGCGCCAGCAGCCCGAAATGGAATGAGCAGTTCTTC. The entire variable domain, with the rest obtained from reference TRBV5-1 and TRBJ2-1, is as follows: KAGVTQTPRYLIKTRGQQVTLSCSPISGHRSVSWYQQTPGQGLQFLFEYFSETQRNKGNFPGRFSGRQFSNSRSEMNVSTLELGDSALYLCASSPKWNEQFFGPGTRLTVL.

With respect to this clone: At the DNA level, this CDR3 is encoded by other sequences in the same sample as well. In nucleotides, the CDR3 is TGCGCCAGCAGTGGACATCCCACCGGGGAGCTGTTTTTT. Translating gives CASSGHPTGELFF. V gene TRBV10-1 combines with J gene TRBJ2-2, with D hard to call. The CDR3 consists of 13 residues. Trimming left V 4 bases short and J 4 bases short, with 7 bases between. The V gene's germline CDR1 is WNHNN and CDR2 SYGVQD (reference sequence).

The CDR3 here is CASSLGTFSEAFF. CDR3 nucleotide sequence: TGTGCCAGCAGCTTAGGAACATTTAGTGAAGCTTTCTTT. The chain joins TRBV11-2 to TRBJ1-1; D call uncertain. Trimming shortened V by 1 base and J by 7 bases, and 10 bases separated the two germline ends. The germline gives CDR1 SGHAT, CDR2 FQNNGV. The length of the CDR3 is 13 residues. Based on the CDR3 plus reference TRBV11-2 and TRBJ1-1, the full variable domain is EAGVAQSPRYKIIEKRQSVAFWCNPISGHATLYWYQQILGQGPKLLIQFQNNGVVDDSQLPKDRFSAERLKGVDSTLKIQPAKLEDSAVYLCASSLGTFSEAFFGQGTRLTVV.